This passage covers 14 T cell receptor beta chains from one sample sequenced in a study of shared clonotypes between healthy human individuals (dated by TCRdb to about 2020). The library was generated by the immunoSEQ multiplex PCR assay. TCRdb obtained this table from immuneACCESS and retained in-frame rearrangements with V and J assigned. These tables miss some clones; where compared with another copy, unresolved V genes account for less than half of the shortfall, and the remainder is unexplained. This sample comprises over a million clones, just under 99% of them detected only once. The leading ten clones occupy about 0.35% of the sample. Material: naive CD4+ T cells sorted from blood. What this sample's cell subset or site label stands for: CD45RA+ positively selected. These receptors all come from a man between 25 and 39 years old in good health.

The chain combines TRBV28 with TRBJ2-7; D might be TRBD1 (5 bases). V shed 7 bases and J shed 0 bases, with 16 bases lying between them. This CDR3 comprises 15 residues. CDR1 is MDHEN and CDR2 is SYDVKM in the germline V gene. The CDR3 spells CASTKSRASSYEQYF. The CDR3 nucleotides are TGTGCCAGCACTAAAAGCAGGGCTAGCTCCTACGAGCAGTACTTC. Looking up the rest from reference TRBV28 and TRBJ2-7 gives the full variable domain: DVKVTQSSRYLVKRTGEKVFLECVQDMDHENMFWYRQDPGLGLRLIYFSYDVKMKEKGDIPEGYSVSREKKERFSLILESASTNQTSMYLCASTKSRASSYEQYFGPGTRLTVT.

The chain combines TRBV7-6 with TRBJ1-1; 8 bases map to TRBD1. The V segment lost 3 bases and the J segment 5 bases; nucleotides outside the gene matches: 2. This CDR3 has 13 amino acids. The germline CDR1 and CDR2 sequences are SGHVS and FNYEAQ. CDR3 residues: CASSFTGGTEAFF. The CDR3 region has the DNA TGTGCCAGCAGCTTTACAGGGGGGACTGAAGCTTTCTTT. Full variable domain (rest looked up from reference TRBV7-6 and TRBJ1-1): GAGVSQSPRYKVTKRGQDVALRCDPISGHVSLYWYRQALGQGPEFLTYFNYEAQQDKSGLPNDRFSAERPEGSISTLTIQRTEQRDSAMYRCASSFTGGTEAFFGQGTRLTVV.

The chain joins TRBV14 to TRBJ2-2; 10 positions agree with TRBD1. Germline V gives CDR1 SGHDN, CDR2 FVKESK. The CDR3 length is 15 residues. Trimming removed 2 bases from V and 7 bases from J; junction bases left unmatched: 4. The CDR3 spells CASSQRQGANGELFF. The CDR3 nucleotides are TGTGCCAGCAGCCAAAGACAGGGGGCGAACGGGGAGCTGTTTTTT.

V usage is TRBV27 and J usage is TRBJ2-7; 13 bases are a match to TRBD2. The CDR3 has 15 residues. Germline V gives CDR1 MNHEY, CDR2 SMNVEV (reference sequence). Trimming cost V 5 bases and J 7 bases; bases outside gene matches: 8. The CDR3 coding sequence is TGTGCCAGCAGTCGTACTAGCGGGAGGGGGAGGGAGCAGTACTTC. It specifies CASSRTSGRGREQYF.

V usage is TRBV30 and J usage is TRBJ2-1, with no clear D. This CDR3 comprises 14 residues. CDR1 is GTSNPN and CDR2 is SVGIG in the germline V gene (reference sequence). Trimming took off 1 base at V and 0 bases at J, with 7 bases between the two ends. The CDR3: CAWSAGLSYNEQFF. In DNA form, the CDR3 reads TGTGCCTGGAGTGCTGGCCTCTCCTACAATGAGCAGTTCTTC.

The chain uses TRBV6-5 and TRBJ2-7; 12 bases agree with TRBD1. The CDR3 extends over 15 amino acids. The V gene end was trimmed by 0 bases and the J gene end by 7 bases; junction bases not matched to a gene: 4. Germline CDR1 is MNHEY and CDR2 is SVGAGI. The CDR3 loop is CASSYSGTGGEEQYF. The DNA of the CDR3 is TGTGCCAGCAGTTACTCAGGGACAGGGGGCGAAGAGCAGTACTTC.

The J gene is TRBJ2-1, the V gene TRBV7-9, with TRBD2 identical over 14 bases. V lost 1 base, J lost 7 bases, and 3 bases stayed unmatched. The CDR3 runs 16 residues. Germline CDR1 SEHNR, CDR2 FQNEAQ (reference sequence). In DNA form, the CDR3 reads TGTGCCAGCAGCTTAGTAGGGACTAGCGGGAGAAATGAGCAGTTCTTC. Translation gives CASSLVGTSGRNEQFF.

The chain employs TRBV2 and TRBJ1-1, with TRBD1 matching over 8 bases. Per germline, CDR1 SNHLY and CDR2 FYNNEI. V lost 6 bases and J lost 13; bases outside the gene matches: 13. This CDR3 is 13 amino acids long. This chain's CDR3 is CASSPGQGLEDFF. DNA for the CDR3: TGTGCCAGCAGCCCCGGACAGGGTCTTGAGGATTTCTTT.

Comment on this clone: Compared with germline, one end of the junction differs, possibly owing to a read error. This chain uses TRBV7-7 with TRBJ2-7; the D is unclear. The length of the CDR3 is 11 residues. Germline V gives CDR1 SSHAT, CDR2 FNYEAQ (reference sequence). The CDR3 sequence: CASSFWDEQYF. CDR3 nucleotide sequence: TGTGCTAGCAGCTTCTGGGACGAGCAGTACTTC.

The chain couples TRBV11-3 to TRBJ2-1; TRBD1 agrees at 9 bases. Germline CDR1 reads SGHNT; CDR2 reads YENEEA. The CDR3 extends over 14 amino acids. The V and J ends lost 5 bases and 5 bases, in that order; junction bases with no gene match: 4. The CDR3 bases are TGTGCCAGCAGCCGGACAGGGGTGGACAATGAGCAGTTCTTC. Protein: CASSRTGVDNEQFF.

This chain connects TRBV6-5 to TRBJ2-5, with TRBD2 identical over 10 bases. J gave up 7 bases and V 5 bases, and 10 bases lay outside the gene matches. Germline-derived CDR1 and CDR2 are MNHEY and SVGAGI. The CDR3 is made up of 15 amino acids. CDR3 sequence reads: CASSAPAGGFGTQYF. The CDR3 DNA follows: TGTGCCAGCAGTGCCCCAGCGGGAGGGTTCGGGACCCAGTACTTC.

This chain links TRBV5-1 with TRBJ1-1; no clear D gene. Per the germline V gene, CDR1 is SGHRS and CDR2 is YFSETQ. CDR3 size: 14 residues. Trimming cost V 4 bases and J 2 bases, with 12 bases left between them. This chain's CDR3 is CASSNTGVNTEAFF. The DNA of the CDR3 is TGCGCCAGCAGCAACACGGGCGTCAACACTGAAGCTTTCTTT.

The chain's CDR3 is CASSPRLAGADTQYF. Here the CDR3 DNA reads TGTGCCAGCAGTCCGAGACTAGCGGGTGCAGATACGCAGTATTTT. This chain uses TRBV28 with TRBJ2-3, with 10 bases fitting TRBD2. The CDR3 has 15 residues. Germline assignment: CDR1 MDHEN and CDR2 SYDVKM. Trimming cost V 5 bases and J 4 bases; bases outside gene matches: 6.

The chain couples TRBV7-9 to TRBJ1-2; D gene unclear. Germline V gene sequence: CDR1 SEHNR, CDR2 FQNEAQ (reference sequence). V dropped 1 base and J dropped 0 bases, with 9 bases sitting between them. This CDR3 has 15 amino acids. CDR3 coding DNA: TGTGCCAGCAGCTTAGACTTAGAAGCTAACTATGGCTACACCTTC. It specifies CASSLDLEANYGYTF.